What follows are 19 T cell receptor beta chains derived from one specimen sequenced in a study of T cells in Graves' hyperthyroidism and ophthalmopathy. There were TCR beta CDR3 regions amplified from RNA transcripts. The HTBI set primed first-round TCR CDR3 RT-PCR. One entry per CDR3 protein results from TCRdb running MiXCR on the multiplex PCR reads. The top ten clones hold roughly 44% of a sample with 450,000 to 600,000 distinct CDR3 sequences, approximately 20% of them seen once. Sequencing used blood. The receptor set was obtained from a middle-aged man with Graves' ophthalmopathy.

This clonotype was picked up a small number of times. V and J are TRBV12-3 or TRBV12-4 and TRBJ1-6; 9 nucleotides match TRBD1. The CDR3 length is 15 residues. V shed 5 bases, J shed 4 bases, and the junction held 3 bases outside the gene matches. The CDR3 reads CASSPGTGYNSPLHF. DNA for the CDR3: TGTGCCAGCAGTCCCGGGACAGGGTATAATTCACCCCTCCACTTT.

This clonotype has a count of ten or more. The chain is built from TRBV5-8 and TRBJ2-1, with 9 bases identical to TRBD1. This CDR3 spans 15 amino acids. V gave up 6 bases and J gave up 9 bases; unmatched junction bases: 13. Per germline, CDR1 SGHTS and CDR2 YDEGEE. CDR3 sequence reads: CASTAYNRGHSEQFF. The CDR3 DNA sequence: TGTGCCAGCACCGCTTATAACAGGGGGCATAGTGAGCAGTTCTTC.

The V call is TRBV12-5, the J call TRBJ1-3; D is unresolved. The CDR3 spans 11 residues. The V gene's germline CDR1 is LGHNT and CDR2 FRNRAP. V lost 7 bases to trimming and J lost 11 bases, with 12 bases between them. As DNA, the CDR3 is TGTGCTAGTGCAGCCAGCAACGCCATATATTTT. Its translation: CASAASNAIYF.

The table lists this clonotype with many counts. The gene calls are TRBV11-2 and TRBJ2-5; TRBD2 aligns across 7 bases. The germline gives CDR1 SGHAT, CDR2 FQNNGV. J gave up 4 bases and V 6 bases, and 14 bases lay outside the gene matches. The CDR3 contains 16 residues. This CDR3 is CASRRLRAGARETQYF. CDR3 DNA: TGTGCCAGCAGACGCCTCCGGGCGGGAGCTCGAGAGACCCAGTACTTC.

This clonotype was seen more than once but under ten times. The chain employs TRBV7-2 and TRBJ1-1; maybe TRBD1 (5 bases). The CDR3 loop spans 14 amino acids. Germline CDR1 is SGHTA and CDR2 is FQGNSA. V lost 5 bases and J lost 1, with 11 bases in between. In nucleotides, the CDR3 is TGTGCCAGCAGCGTACAGGCAAGGAACACTGAAGCTTTCTTT. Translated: CASSVQARNTEAFF. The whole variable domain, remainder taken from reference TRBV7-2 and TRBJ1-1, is GAGVSQSPSNKVTEKGKDVELRCDPISGHTALYWYRQSLGQGLEFLIYFQGNSAPDKSGLPSDRFSAERTGGSVSTLTIQRTQQEDSAVYLCASSVQARNTEAFFGQGTRLTVV.

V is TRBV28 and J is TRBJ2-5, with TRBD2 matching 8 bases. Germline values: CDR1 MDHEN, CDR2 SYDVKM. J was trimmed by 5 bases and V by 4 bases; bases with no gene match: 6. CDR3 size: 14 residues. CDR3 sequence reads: CASSSREGSETQYF. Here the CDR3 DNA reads TGTGCCAGCAGTTCCCGGGAGGGGTCGGAGACCCAGTACTTC. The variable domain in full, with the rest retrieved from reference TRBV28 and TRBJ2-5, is DVKVTQSSRYLVKRTGEKVFLECVQDMDHENMFWYRQDPGLGLRLIYFSYDVKMKEKGDIPEGYSVSREKKERFSLILESASTNQTSMYLCASSSREGSETQYFGPGTRLLVL.

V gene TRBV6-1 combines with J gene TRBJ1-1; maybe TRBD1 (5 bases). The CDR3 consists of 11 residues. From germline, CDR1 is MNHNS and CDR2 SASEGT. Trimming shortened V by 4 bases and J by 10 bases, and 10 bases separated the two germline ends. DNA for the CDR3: TGTGCCAGCAGTGGACAGATCGTAGCTTTCTTT. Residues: CASSGQIVAFF.

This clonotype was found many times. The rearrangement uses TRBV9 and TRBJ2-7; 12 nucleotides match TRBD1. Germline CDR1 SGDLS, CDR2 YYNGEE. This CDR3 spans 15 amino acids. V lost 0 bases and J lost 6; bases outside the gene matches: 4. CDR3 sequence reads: CASSVAGQGAFEQYF. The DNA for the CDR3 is TGTGCCAGCAGCGTAGCGGGACAGGGGGCATTCGAGCAGTACTTC. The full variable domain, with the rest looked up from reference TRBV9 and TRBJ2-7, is DSGVTQTPKHLITATGQRVTLRCSPRSGDLSVYWYQQSLDQGLQFLIQYYNGEERAKGNILERFSAQQFPDLHSELNLSSLELGDSALYFCASSVAGQGAFEQYFGPGTRLTVT.

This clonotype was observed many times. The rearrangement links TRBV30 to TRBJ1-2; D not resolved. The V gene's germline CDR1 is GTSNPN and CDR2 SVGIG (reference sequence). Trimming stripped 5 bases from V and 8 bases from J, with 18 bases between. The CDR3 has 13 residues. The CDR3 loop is CAWGRDRPRGYTF. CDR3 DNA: TGTGCCTGGGGAAGAGACCGACCGCGGGGCTACACCTTC.

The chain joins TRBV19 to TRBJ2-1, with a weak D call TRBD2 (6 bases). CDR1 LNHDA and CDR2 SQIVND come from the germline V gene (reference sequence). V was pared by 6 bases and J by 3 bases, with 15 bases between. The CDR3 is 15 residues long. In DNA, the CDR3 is TGTGCCAGTAGCCCGGGACTGCAGGTCTACAATGAGCAGTTCTTC. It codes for CASSPGLQVYNEQFF.

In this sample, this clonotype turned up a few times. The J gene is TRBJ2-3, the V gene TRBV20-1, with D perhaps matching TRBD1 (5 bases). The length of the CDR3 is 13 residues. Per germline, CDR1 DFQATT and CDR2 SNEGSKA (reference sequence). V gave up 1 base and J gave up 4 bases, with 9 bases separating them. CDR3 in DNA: TGCAGTGCTAGAGTGCGGACACCAGATACGCAGTATTTT. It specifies CSARVRTPDTQYF.

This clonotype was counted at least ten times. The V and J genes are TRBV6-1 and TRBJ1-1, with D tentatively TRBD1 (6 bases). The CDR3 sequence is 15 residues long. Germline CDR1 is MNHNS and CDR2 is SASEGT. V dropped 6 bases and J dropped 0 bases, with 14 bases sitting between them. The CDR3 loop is CASSGGQDMNTEAFF. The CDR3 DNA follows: TGTGCCAGCAGCGGGGGGCAGGACATGAACACTGAAGCTTTCTTT.

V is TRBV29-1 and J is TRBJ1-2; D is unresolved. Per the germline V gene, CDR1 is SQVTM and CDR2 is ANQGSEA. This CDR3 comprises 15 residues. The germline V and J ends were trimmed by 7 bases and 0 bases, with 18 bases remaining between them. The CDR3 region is CSALAREGSNYGYTF. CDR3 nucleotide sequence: TGCAGCGCTCTAGCCCGGGAAGGCTCTAACTATGGCTACACCTTC.

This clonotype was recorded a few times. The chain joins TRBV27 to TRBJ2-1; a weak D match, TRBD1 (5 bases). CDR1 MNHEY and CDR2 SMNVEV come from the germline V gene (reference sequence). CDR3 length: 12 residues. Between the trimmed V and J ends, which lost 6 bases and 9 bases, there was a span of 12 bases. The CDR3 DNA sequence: TGTGCCAGCAGCCCAGCCCAGGGTGAGCAGTTCTTC. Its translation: CASSPAQGEQFF.

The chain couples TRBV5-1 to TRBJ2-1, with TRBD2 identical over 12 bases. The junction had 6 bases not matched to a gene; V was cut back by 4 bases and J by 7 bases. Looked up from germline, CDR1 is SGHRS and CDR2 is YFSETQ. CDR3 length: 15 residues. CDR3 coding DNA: TGCGCCAGCAGCACCGGACTAGCGGGAAGGAATGAGCAGTTCTTC. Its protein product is CASSTGLAGRNEQFF.

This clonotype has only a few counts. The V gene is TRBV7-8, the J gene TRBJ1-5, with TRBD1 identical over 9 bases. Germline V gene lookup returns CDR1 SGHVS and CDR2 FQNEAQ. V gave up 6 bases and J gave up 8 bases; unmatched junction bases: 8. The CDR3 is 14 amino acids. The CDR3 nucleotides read TGTGCCAGCAGTTCCGGGACAGGGTTTAAGCCCCAGCATTTT. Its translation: CASSSGTGFKPQHF.

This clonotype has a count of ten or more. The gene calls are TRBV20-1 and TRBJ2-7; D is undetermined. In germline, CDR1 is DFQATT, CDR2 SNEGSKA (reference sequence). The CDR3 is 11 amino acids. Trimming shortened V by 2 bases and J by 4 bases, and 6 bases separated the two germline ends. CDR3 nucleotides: TGCAGTGCTAGACGAAATTACGAGCAGTACTTC. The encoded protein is CSARRNYEQYF.

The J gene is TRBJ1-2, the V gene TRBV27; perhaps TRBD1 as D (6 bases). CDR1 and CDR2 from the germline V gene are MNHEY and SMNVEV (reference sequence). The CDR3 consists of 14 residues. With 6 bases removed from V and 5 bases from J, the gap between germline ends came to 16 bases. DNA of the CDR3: TGTGCCAGCAGCCCATCCGGACAGTATTATGGCTACACCTTC. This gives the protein CASSPSGQYYGYTF.

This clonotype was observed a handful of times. In DNA, the CDR3 is TGTGCCAGTAGTTTCGGGGACAGGGGATCGAACACTGAAGCTTTCTTT. This translates into CASSFGDRGSNTEAFF. The rearrangement joins TRBV19 to TRBJ1-1, with 10 bases that match TRBD1. V shed 5 bases and J 1 base; nucleotides not matched to a gene: 7. The CDR3 sequence is 16 residues long. Germline CDR1 reads LNHDA; CDR2 reads SQIVND (reference sequence).